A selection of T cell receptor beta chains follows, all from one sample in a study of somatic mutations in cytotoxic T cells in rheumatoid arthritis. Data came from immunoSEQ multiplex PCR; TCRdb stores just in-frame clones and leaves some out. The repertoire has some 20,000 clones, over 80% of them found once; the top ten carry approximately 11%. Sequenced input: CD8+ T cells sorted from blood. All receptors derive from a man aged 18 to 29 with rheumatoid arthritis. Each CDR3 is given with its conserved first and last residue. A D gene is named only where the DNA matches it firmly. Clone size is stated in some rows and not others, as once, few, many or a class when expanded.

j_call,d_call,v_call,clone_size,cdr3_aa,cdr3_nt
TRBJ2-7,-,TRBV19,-,CASSPSSADYEQYF,TGTGCCAGTAGTCCATCTAGCGCCGACTACGAGCAGTACTTC
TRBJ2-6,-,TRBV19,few,CASSIEEGTGANVLTF,TGTGCCAGTAGTATAGAAGAGGGCACTGGGGCCAACGTCCTGACTTTC
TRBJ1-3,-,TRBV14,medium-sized,CASWDSHSGNTIYF,TGTGCCAGTTGGGACTCCCACTCTGGAAACACCATATATTTT
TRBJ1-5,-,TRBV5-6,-,CASSYTTGLNQPQHF,TGTGCCAGCAGCTACACTACAGGGTTAAATCAGCCCCAGCATTTT
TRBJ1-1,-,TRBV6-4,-,CASSSSLDSSEAFF,TGTGCCAGCAGTTCGAGCCTGGACAGTTCTGAAGCTTTCTTT
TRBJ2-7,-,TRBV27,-,CASSPKIYTYEQYF,TGTGCCAGCAGCCCTAAGATCTATACCTACGAGCAGTACTTC
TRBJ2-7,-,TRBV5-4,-,CASSWGSSAYEQYF,TGTGCCAGCAGCTGGGGGAGTTCCGCCTACGAGCAGTACTTC
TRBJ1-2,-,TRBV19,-,CASSIGGLNYGYTF,TGTGCCAGTAGTATCGGCGGACTTAACTATGGCTACACCTTC
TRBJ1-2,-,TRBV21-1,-,CASSLKGPKTNYGYTF,TGTGCCAGCAGCCTCAAAGGTCCCAAGACTAACTATGGCTACACCTTC
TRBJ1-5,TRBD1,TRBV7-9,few,CASSSGGVNQPQHF,TGTGCCAGCAGTTCAGGGGGCGTCAATCAGCCCCAGCATTTT
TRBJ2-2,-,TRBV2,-,CASKLWAARRTGELFF,TGTGCCAGCAAGTTGTGGGCGGCCCGAAGGACCGGGGAGCTGTTTTTT
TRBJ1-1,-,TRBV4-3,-,CASSQAKFRGTEAFF,TGCGCCAGCAGCCAAGCGAAATTCCGGGGGACTGAAGCTTTCTTT
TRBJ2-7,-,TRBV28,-,CASSPLGAPYEQYF,TGTGCCAGCAGCCCCCTGGGGGCGCCTTACGAGCAGTACTTC
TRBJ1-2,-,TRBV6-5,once,CASSPQGNYGYTF,TGTGCCAGCAGTCCGCAGGGGAACTATGGCTACACCTTC
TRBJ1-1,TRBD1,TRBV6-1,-,CASRARGTEAFF,TGTGCCAGCAGGGCCAGGGGGACTGAAGCTTTCTTT
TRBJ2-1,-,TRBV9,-,CASSVDQAMYNEQFF,TGTGCCAGCAGCGTAGATCAGGCCATGTACAATGAGCAGTTCTTC
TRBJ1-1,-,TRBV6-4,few,CASSPEGGWGTEAFF,TGTGCCAGCAGCCCTGAGGGGGGTTGGGGAACTGAAGCTTTCTTT
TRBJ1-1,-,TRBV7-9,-,CASSLRGDTEAFF,TGTGCCAGCAGCTTACGGGGGGACACTGAAGCTTTCTTT
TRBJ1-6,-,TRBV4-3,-,CASSQDIGEYNSPLHF,TGCGCCAGCAGCCAAGATATCGGAGAATATAATTCACCCCTCCACTTT
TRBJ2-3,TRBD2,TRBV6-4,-,CASSDGSGGSTDTQYF,TGTGCCAGCAGTGACGGGAGCGGGGGGAGCACAGATACGCAGTATTTT
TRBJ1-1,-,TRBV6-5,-,CAILPWGGASTEAFF,TGTGCCATCCTTCCATGGGGTGGAGCATCCACTGAAGCTTTCTTT
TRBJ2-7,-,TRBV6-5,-,CASSYFGANLYEQYF,TGTGCCAGCAGTTACTTTGGGGCGAACCTTTACGAGCAGTACTTC
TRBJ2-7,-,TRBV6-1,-,CASNRAIEYEQYF,TGTGCCAGCAACAGAGCCATCGAATACGAGCAGTACTTC
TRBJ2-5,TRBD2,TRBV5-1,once,CASSFSLRGGSETQYF,TGCGCCAGCAGCTTTTCTTTGCGGGGGGGGTCGGAGACCCAGTACTTC
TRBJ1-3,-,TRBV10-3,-,CAISESSANTIYF,TGTGCCATCAGTGAATCCAGTGCAAACACCATATATTTT
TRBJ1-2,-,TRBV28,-,CASSLMGAGYGYTF,TGTGCCAGCAGTTTAATGGGGGCTGGGTATGGCTACACCTTC
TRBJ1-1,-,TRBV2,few,CASSARNTEAFF,TGTGCCAGCAGTGCTCGGAACACTGAAGCTTTCTTT
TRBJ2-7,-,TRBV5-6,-,CASSSDRTYEQYF,TGTGCCAGCAGCTCCGACAGGACTTACGAGCAGTACTTC
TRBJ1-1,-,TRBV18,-,CASSPDVMEAFF,TGTGCCAGCTCACCAGACGTAATGGAAGCTTTCTTT
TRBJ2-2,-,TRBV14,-,CASSQDPWGNTGELFF,TGTGCCAGCAGCCAAGACCCGTGGGGGAACACCGGGGAGCTGTTTTTT
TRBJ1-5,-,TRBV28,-,CASSLFYRASNQPQHF,TGTGCCAGCAGTTTATTTTACAGGGCTAGCAATCAGCCCCAGCATTTT
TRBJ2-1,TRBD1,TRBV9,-,CASSPRTGRKDEQFF,TGTGCCAGCAGCCCCAGGACAGGTCGGAAGGATGAGCAGTTCTTC
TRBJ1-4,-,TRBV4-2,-,CASSQLSEKLFF,TGTGCCAGCAGCCAACTGAGCGAAAAACTGTTTTTT
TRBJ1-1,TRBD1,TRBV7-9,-,CASRHRDRQNTEAFF,TGTGCCAGCAGGCACCGGGACAGGCAGAACACTGAAGCTTTCTTT
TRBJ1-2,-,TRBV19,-,CASSIKVNYGYTF,TGTGCCAGTAGTATAAAAGTGAACTATGGCTACACCTTC
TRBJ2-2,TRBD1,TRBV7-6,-,CASSLLPGQGSPGELFF,TGTGCCAGCAGCTTACTTCCGGGACAGGGATCTCCCGGGGAGCTGTTTTTT
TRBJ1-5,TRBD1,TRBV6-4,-,CASSPTGEVNQPQHF,TGTGCCAGCAGTCCGACAGGGGAAGTCAATCAGCCCCAGCATTTT
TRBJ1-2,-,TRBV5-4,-,CASSRQGDRNYGYTF,TGTGCCAGCAGCCGTCAGGGTGACCGGAACTATGGCTACACCTTC
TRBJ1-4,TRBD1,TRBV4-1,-,CASSPTGGTGTNEKLFF,TGCGCCAGCAGCCCGACAGGGGGCACCGGGACTAATGAAAAACTGTTTTTT
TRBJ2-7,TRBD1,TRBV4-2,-,CASSQSSGGSDEQYF,TGTGCCAGCAGCCAAAGCTCAGGGGGCTCTGACGAGCAGTACTTC
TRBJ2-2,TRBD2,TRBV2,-,CASRKRRGGPTGELFF,TGTGCCAGCAGGAAGAGGCGGGGGGGCCCAACCGGGGAGCTGTTTTTT
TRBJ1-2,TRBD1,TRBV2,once,CAIPTGGIGYGYTF,TGTGCCATTCCAACAGGGGGCATTGGCTATGGCTACACCTTC
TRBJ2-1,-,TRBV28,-,CASSLQGRSYNEQFF,TGTGCCAGCAGTTTACAGGGAAGGTCCTACAATGAGCAGTTCTTC
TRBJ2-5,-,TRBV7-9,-,CASSPIQIQETQYF,TGTGCCAGCAGCCCTATACAGATACAAGAGACCCAGTACTTC
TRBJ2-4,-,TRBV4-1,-,CASSQGQVAFPIQYF,TGCGCCAGCAGCCAAGGTCAGGTGGCCTTCCCCATTCAGTACTTC
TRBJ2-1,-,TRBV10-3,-,CAISESPPPVNEQFF,TGTGCCATCAGTGAGTCGCCCCCCCCAGTGAATGAGCAGTTCTTC
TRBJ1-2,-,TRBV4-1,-,CASSQETGRDAGYTF,TGCGCCAGCAGCCAAGAAACAGGGAGGGACGCTGGCTACACCTTC
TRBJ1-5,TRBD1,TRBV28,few,CASSRGQGSQPQHF,TGTGCCAGCAGCCGGGGACAGGGAAGTCAGCCCCAGCATTTT
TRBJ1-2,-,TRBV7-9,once,CASSYDRGNYGYTF,TGTGCCAGCAGCTATGACAGAGGCAACTATGGCTACACCTTC
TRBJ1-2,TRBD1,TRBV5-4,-,CASSLGSTGAVGYTF,TGTGCCAGCAGCTTGGGGTCGACAGGGGCCGTAGGCTACACCTTC
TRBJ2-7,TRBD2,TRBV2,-,CASSEVNRQGGLEQYF,TGTGCCAGCAGTGAAGTTAATAGGCAGGGAGGGCTCGAGCAGTACTTC
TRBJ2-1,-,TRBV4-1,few,CASSQDRNWEQFF,TGCGCCAGCAGCCAAGATCGAAATTGGGAGCAGTTCTTC
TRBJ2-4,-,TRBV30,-,CAWRDPLAKNIQYF,TGTGCCTGGAGGGATCCTTTAGCCAAAAACATTCAGTACTTC
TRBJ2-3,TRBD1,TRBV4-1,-,CASSQDTTGGQDTQYF,TGCGCCAGCAGCCAAGATACGACAGGGGGACAAGATACGCAGTATTTT
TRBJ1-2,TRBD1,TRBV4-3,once,CASSPDRGSYGYTF,TGCGCCAGCAGCCCAGACAGGGGTAGTTATGGCTACACCTTC
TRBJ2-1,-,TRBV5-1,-,CASSLVAVYNEQFF,TGCGCCAGCAGCTTGGTGGCAGTCTACAATGAGCAGTTCTTC
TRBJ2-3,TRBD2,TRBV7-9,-,CASSFSLAAPAYKNTQYF,TGTGCCAGCAGCTTTTCTCTAGCGGCACCCGCCTACAAAAATACGCAGTATTTT
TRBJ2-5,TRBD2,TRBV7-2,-,CASSLSGGAFGETQYF,TGTGCCAGCAGCCTCAGCGGGGGGGCTTTCGGGGAGACCCAGTACTTC